The clone carrying this T cell receptor (beta chain) was seen a handful of times. Its antigen is as yet unknown. This specimen comes from a study of cytomegalovirus exposure and HLA in healthy donors. Study-wide points: Overall, around 150 TCR beta chains were annotated as cytomegalovirus-associated.

The assay was immunoSEQ multiplex PCR, and TCRdb's table has in-frame clones only and misses some. The data show some 130,000 clones, with roughly 89% seen just once and about 1.2% held by the top ten. This CDR3 region has 13 residues. V was cut by 5 bases and J by 1 base, with 9 bases left in between. Looked up from germline, CDR1 is SGHVS and CDR2 is FNYEAQ. Sample: PBMCs. The receptor was isolated from a woman under 30 in good health and CMV-seronegative. The chain employs TRBV7-6 and TRBJ2-7, with a possible D match to TRBD2 (6 bases). The CDR3 region is CASSRERSYEQYF. The CDR3 bases are TGTGCCAGCAGCCGGGAGCGGTCCTACGAGCAGTACTTC.